This T cell receptor beta chain stems from a study of human T cells and chemical hapten exposure. Study background: Patches that contained 0.01% DPC were applied to the upper back and read at 6 days. The patients were mostly female; they had alopecia areata, totalis or universalis.

The library tagged individual cDNA molecules with unique molecular identifiers. In the original workflow: A per-sample median of around 88,000 TCRs was observed, with counts ranging from roughly 20,000 to 700,000. One entry per CDR3 protein, called by TCRdb with MiXCR from the RACE reads. Here the V and J calls rest on TCRdb's processing, not on the authors' analysis. The sample lists around 300,000 distinct CDR3 sequences, around 5.5% occurring once. The time point was: pre-sensitization, week 0. The treatment is: therapeutic diphenylcyclopropenone sensitization with weekly scalp DPC. Trimming stripped 2 bases from V and 2 bases from J, with 3 bases between. The germline V gene encodes CDR1 MNHNY and CDR2 SVGAGI (reference sequence). This CDR3 comprises 12 residues.

This clonotype was obtained from a woman under 30 with alopecia areata. Some clones in this sample may be carry-over from other donors' samples. This chain uses TRBV6-6 with TRBJ2-5; no definite D call. The material was whole blood, obtained in connection with sensitization to the hapten diphenylcyclopropenone (DPC). Written as DNA, the CDR3 is TGTGCCAGCAGTTACCAACAAGAGACCCAGTACTTC. It yields the protein CASSYQQETQYF.